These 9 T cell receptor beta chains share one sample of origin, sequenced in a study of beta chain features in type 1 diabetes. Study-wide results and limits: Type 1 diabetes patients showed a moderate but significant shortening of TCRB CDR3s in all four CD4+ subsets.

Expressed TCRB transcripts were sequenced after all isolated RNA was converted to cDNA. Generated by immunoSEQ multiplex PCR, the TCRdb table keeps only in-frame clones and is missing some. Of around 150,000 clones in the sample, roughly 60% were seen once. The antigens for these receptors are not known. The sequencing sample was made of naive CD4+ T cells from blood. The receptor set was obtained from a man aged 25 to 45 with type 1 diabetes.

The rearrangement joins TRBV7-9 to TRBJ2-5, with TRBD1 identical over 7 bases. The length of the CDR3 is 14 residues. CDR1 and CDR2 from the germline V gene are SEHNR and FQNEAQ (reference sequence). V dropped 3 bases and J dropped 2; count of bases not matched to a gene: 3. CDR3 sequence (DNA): TGTGCCAGCAGCTTCTGGGACAGTCAAGAGACCCAGTACTTC. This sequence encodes CASSFWDSQETQYF.

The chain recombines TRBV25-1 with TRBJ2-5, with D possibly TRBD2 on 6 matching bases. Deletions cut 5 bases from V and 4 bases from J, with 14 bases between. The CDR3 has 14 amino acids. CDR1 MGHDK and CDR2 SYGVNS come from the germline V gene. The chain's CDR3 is CASSTPRGTETQYF. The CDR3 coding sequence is TGTGCCAGCAGTACCCCGCGGGGTACAGAGACCCAGTACTTC.

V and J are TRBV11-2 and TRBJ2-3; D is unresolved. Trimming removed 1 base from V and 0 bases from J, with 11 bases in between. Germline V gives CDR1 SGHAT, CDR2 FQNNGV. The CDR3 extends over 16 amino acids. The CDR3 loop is CASSLGAHDSTDTQYF. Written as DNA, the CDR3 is TGTGCCAGCAGCTTAGGAGCTCACGATAGCACAGATACGCAGTATTTT.

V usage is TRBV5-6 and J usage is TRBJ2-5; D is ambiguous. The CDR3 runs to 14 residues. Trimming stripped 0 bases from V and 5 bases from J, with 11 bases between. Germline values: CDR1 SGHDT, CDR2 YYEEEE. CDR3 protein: CASSLAVKLETQYF. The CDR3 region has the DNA TGTGCCAGCAGCTTGGCCGTCAAGTTGGAGACCCAGTACTTC.

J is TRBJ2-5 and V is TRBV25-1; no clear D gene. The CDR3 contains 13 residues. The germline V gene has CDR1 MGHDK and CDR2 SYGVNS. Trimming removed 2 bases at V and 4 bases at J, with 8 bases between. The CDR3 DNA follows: TGTGCCAGCAGTGAACAAAAAGGAGAGACCCAGTACTTC. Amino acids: CASSEQKGETQYF.

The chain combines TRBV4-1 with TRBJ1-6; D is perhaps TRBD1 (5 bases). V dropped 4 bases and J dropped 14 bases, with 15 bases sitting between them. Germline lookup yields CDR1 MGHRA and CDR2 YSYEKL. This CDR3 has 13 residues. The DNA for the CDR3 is TGCGCCAGCAGCCCGGAGGGGAGGGAGACCCTCCACTTT. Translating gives CASSPEGRETLHF.

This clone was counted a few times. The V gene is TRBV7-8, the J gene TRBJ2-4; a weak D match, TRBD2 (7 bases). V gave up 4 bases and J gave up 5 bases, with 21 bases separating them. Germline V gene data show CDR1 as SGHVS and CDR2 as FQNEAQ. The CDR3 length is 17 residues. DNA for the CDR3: TGTGCCAGCAGCTCCCCACGTGTGGGGGGGCCCCAAAACATTCAGTACTTC. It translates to CASSSPRVGGPQNIQYF.

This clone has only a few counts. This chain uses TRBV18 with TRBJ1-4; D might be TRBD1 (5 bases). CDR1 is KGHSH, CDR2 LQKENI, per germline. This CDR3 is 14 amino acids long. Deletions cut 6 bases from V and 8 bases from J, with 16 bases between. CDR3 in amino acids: CASSPTVPREKLFF. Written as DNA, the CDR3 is TGTGCCAGCTCGCCGACAGTTCCCCGCGAAAAACTGTTTTTT.

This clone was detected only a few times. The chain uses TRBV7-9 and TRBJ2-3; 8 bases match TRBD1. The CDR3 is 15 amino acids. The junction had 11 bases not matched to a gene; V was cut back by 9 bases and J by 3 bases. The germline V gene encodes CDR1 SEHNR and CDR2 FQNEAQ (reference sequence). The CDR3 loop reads CASSQRTGRTDTQYF. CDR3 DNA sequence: TGTGCCAGTTCGCAGCGGACAGGGAGAACAGATACGCAGTATTTT. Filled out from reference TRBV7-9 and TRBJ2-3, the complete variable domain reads DTGVSQNPRHKITKRGQNVTFRCDPISEHNRLYWYRQTLGQGPEFLTYFQNEAQLEKSRLLSDRFSAERPKGSFSTLEIQRTEQGDSAMYLCASSQRTGRTDTQYFGPGTRLTVL.